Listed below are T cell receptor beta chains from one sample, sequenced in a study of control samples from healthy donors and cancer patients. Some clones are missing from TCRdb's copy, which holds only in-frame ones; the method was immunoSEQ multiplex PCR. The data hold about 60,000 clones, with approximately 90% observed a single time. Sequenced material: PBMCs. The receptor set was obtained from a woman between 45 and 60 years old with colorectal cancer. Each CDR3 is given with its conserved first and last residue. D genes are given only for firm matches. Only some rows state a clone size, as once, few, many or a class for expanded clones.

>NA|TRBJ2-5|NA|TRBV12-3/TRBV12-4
TGTGCCAGCAACATGCCAGGGGACGAGACCCAGTACTTC
CASNMPGDETQYF
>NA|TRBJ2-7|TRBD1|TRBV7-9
TGTGCCAGCAGCCTCAACGGACAGGGCTACGAGCAGTACTTC
CASSLNGQGYEQYF
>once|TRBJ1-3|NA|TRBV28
TGTGCCAGCAGTTTGACCAAATGGGGGGTTTCGGGAAACATCATATATTTT
CASSLTKWGVSGNIIYF
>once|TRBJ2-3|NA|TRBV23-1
TGCGCCAGCAGTCACCTCGCGGGGGCCGACACAGATACGCAGTATTTT
CASSHLAGADTDTQYF
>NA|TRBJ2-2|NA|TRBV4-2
TGTGCCAGCAGCCAAGATAGTCGGGGGGCGGCCGGGGAGCTGTTTTTT
CASSQDSRGAAGELFF
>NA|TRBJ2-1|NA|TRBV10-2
TGCGCCAGCAGTGAATGGGGGGAGAGAGGTAATGAGCAGTTCTTC
CASSEWGERGNEQFF
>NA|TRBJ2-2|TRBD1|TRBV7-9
TGTGCCAGCAGCTCCCCGGGACAGGGGGGACCCGGGGAGCTGTTTTTT
CASSSPGQGGPGELFF
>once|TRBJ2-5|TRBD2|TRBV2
TGTGCCAGCAGTGAATTAGCGGGAGGGCAAGAGACCCAGTACTTC
CASSELAGGQETQYF
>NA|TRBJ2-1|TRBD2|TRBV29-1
TGCAGCTTGGGACTACCTAACAATGAGCAGTTCTTC
CSLGLPNNEQFF
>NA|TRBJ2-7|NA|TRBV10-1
TGCGCCAGCAGTGCGGGATACGAGCAGTACTTC
CASSAGYEQYF
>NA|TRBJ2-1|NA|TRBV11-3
TGTGCCAGCAGCTTAGACCTGGCAAATCACAATGAGCAGTTCTTC
CASSLDLANHNEQFF
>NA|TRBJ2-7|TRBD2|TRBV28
TGTGCCAGCATCCCCGGAGGGGGCGGGAGGGCAAACGAGCAGTACTTC
CASIPGGGGRANEQYF
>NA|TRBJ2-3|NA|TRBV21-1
TGTGCCAGCAACTCGGACAGGGAAGATACGCAGTATTTT
CASNSDREDTQYF
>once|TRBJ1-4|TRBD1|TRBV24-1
TGTGCCACCAGTGACCCCGGGACAGGGGGGAATGAAAAACTGTTTTTT
CATSDPGTGGNEKLFF
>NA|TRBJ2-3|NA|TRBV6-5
TGTGCCAGCGGAAGTGCACGGGGCACAGATACGCAGTATTTT
CASGSARGTDTQYF
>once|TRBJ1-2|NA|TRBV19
TGTGCCAGTAGCCCCCCGGCGGGACGGGACTATGGCTACACCTTC
CASSPPAGRDYGYTF
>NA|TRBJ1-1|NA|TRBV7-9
TGTGCCAGCAGCTTAGTTACTTCGGGGGGTACTGAAGCTTTCTTT
CASSLVTSGGTEAFF
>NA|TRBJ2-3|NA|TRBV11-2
TGTGCCAGCAGCTTATCACAGGGTTGGGCAGATACGCAGTATTTT
CASSLSQGWADTQYF
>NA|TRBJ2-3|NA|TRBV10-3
TGTGCCATCAGTGAGTACTCCGATCAAGATACGCAGTATTTT
CAISEYSDQDTQYF
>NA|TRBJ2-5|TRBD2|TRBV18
TGTGCCAGCTCACCACAAGCGGGGGCCCAAGAGACCCAGTACTTC
CASSPQAGAQETQYF
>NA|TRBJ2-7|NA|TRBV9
TGTGCCAGCAGCGTAGGGAGGGGTGGGTTTCTCGAGCAGTACTTC
CASSVGRGGFLEQYF
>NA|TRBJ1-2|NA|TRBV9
TGTGCCAGCAGCGTAGGCGAGGTGCGCCTTTGGGCTAACTATGGCTACACCTTC
CASSVGEVRLWANYGYTF
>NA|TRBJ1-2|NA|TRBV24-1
TGTGCCACCAGCATGACAGACTATGGCTACACCTTC
CATSMTDYGYTF
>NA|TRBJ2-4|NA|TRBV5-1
TGCGCCAGCAGCTCCGATAGACTCCAAAACATTCAGTACTTC
CASSSDRLQNIQYF
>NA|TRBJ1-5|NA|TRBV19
TGTGCCAGTAGTATAGAATCAGGTAGGGGCAATCAGCCCCAGCATTTT
CASSIESGRGNQPQHF
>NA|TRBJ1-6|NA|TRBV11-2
TGTGCCAGCAGCTCTAACGGGTCACCCCTCCACTTT
CASSSNGSPLHF
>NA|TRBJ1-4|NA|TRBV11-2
TGTGCCAGCAGCCAGGCCGGAGTAAATAATGAAAAACTGTTTTTT
CASSQAGVNNEKLFF
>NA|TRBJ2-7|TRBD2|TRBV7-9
TGTGCCAGCAGCTTAGAGACTAGCGGGGGCTCCTACGAGCAGTACTTC
CASSLETSGGSYEQYF
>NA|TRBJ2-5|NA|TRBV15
TGTGCCACCAGCAGAGATTTTGAGGAGGGGGAGACCCAGTACTTC
CATSRDFEEGETQYF
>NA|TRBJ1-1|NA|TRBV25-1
TGTGCCAGCAGTGAAATTGACACGTCGAACACTGAAGCTTTCTTT
CASSEIDTSNTEAFF
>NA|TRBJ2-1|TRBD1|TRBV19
TGTGCCAGTAGTATTCAGGGGGACAGGTCCCGCTACAATGAGCAGTTCTTC
CASSIQGDRSRYNEQFF
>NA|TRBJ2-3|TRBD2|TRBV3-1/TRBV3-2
TGTGCCAGCAGCCAGGCTAGCGGGAGGGAAAACGAGGGCCTAAACACAGATACGCAGTATTTT
CASSQASGRENEGLNTDTQYF
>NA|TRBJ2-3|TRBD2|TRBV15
TGTGCCACCAGCAGAGACTTTACCCAACCGACTAGCGGGAGACATACGCAGTATTTT
CATSRDFTQPTSGRHTQYF
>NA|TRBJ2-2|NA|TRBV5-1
TGCGCCAGCAGCTTGACGAGCCAAAGCACCGGGGAGCTGTTTTTT
CASSLTSQSTGELFF
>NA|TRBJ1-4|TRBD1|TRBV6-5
TGTGCCAGCAGAGACAGGGGGAGACGACTGTTTTTT
CASRDRGRRLFF
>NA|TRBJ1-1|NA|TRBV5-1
TGCGCCAGCAGCTTGGCCGGTGGCGTCACGGTGGGCGCTGAAGCTTTCTTT
CASSLAGGVTVGAEAFF
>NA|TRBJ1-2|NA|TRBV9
TGTGCCAGCAGCGTTGACAGTAACTATGGCTACACCTTC
CASSVDSNYGYTF
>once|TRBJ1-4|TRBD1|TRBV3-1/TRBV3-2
TGTGCCAGCAGCCAAGGTAGCGCGGCAGGGGGGGAAAAACTGTTTTTT
CASSQGSAAGGEKLFF
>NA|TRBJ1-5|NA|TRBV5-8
TGTGCCAGCAGCTTGGGCAGGGGCTGGGGGCTTAGGAGCAATCAGCCCCAGCATTTT
CASSLGRGWGLRSNQPQHF
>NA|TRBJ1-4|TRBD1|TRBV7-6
TGTGCCAGCAGCTTCACAGGGGGTAGTGAAAAACTGTTTTTT
CASSFTGGSEKLFF
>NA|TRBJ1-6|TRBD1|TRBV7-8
TGTGCCAGCAGCTTAGCGGCCCCGGGACAGGTCAATAATTCACCCCTCCACTTT
CASSLAAPGQVNNSPLHF
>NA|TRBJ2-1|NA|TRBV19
TGTGCCAGTAGTATCTGGGGATCCCTTAATGAGCAGTTCTTC
CASSIWGSLNEQFF
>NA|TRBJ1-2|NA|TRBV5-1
TGCGCCAGCAGCTTGGGGGTAGGCAGCTCCTATGGCTACACCTTC
CASSLGVGSSYGYTF
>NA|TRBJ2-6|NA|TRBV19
TGTGCCAGTAGTTCCACTGGGGCCAACGTCCTGACTTTC
CASSSTGANVLTF
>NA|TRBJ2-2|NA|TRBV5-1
TGCGCCAGCACCGAGGCGCGGGGCATCACCGGGGAGCTGTTTTTT
CASTEARGITGELFF
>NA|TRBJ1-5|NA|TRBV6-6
TGTGCCAGCAGTGCGCAGGGGCGAAGCAATCAGCCCCAGCATTTT
CASSAQGRSNQPQHF
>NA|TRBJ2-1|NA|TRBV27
TGTGCCAGCAGTTTATCGGGGGGACAGAAATACAATGAGCAGTTCTTC
CASSLSGGQKYNEQFF
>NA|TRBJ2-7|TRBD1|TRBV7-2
TGTGCCAGCAGCTTAGGGTCACAGGGGTATGGGTACGAGCAGTACTTC
CASSLGSQGYGYEQYF
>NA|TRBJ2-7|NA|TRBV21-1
TGTGCCAGCCCCGCCCTAGACCGGGGTATTGACGAGCAGTACTTC
CASPALDRGIDEQYF
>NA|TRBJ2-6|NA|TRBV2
TGTGCCAGCAGTGTCGGGGGTGCTGGGGCCAACGTCCTGACTTTC
CASSVGGAGANVLTF
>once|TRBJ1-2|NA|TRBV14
TGTGCCAGCAGCCAAGAATTGAACTATGGCTACACCTTC
CASSQELNYGYTF
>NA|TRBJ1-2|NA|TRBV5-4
TGTGCCAGTAGCTTCCCGGGAGACTATGGCTACACCTTC
CASSFPGDYGYTF
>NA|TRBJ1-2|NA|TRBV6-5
TGTGCCAGCACTCGGGTGGGGGTTGGGGGCTACACCTTC
CASTRVGVGGYTF
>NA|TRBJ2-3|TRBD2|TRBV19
TGTGCCAGTAGTATAGCTCAGGGAGGGGATACGCAGTATTTT
CASSIAQGGDTQYF
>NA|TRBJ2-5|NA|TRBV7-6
TGTGCCAGCAGCGAATCAGCCCGCTTTGGATCATGGACCCAGTACTTC
CASSESARFGSWTQYF
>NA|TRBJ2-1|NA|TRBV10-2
TGCGCCAGCAGCGATCTATCAGGGGTCATCAATGAGCAGTTCTTC
CASSDLSGVINEQFF
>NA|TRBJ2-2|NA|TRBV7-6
TGTGCCAGCAGCTTACAGGGGTTTCAGGGGGGGCCTACCGGGGAGCTGTTTTTT
CASSLQGFQGGPTGELFF
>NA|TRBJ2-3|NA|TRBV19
TGTGCCAGTAGTATTAATAGGGATACGCAGTATTTT
CASSINRDTQYF
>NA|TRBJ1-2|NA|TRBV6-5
TGTGCCAGCAGTAGAACCCAGGATGGGGGATATGGCTACACCTTC
CASSRTQDGGYGYTF
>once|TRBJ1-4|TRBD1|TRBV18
TGTGCCAGCTCCCCATTTACGCCCGGGACAGGGGTAGATGAAAAACTGTTTTTT
CASSPFTPGTGVDEKLFF